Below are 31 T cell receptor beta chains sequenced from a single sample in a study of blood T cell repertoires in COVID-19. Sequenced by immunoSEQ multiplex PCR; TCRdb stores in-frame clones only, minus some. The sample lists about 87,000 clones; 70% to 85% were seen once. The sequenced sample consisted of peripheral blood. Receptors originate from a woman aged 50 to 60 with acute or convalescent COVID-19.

The CDR3 sequence is CASSQEYGSPYNEQFF. The CDR3 DNA reads as TGCGCCAGCAGCCAAGAATACGGTAGTCCCTACAATGAGCAGTTCTTC. The chain employs TRBV4-3 and TRBJ2-1; D ambiguous. Trimming removed 0 bases at V and 2 bases at J, with 11 bases between. This CDR3 contains 16 residues. Germline V gives CDR1 LGHNA, CDR2 YSLEER.

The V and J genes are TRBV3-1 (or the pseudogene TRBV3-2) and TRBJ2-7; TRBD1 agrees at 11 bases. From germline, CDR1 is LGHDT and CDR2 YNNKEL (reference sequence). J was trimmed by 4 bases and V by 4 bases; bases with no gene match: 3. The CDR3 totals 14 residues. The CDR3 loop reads CASSLGTGGYEQYF. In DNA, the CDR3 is TGTGCCAGCAGCCTGGGGACAGGGGGGTACGAGCAGTACTTC.

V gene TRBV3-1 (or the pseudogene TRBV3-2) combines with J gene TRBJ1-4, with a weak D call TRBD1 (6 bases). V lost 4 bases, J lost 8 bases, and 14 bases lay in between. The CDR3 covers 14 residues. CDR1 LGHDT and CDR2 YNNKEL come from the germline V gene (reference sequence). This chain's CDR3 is CASSLLGQGEKLFF. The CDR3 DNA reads TGTGCCAGCAGCCTTCTGGGTCAGGGGGAAAAACTGTTTTTT.

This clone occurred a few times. In nucleotides, the CDR3 is TGTGCCAGCGGGGGCTCTTGGGAGCAGTACTTC. Translating gives CASGGSWEQYF. The V and J genes are TRBV10-3 and TRBJ2-7; D might be TRBD2 (7 bases). The V end lost 10 bases, the J end lost 7 bases, and 14 bases lay between the germline ends. The V gene's germline CDR1 is ENHRY and CDR2 SYGVKD. The CDR3 sequence is 11 residues long.

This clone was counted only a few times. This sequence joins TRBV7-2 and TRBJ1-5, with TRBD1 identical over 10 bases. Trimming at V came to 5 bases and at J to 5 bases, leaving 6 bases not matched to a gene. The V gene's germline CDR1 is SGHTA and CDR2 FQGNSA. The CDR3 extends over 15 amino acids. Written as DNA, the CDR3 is TGTGCCAGCAGCAACACCGGGACAGGGGATCAGCCCCAGCATTTT. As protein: CASSNTGTGDQPQHF.

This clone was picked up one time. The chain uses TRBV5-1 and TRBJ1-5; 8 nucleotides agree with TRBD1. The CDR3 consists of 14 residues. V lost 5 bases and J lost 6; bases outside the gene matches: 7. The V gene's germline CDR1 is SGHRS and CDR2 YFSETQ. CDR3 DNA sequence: TGCGCCAGCAGACCGGACAGGGAGGGTCAGCCCCAGCATTTT. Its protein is CASRPDREGQPQHF. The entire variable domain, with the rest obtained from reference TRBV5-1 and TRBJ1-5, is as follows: KAGVTQTPRYLIKTRGQQVTLSCSPISGHRSVSWYQQTPGQGLQFLFEYFSETQRNKGNFPGRFSGRQFSNSRSEMNVSTLELGDSALYLCASRPDREGQPQHFGDGTRLSIL.

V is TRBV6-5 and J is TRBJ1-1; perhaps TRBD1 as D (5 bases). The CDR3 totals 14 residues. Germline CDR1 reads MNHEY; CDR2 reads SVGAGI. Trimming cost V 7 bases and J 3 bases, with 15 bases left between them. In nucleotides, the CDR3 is TGTGCCAGCAAGACCCAGGGTAGATACACTGAAGCTTTCTTT. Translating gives CASKTQGRYTEAFF.

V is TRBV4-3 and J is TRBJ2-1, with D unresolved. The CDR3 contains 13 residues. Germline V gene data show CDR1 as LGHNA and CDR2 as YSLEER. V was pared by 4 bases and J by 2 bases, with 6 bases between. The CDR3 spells CASSLTAYNEQFF. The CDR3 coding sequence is TGCGCCAGCAGCCTGACTGCCTACAATGAGCAGTTCTTC.

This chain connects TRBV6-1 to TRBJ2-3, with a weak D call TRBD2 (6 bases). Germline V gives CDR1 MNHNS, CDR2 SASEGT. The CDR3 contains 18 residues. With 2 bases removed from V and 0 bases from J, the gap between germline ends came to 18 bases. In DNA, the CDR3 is TGTGCCAGCAGTGAAAATGTCGGGAGAGCTTTTAGCACAGATACGCAGTATTTT. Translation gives CASSENVGRAFSTDTQYF.

The CDR3 coding sequence is TGTGCCAGCAGCCCGAGGGAGACAGGGGTAATGTACGAGCAGTACTTC. Amino acids: CASSPRETGVMYEQYF. The chain carries TRBV3-1 (or the pseudogene TRBV3-2) and TRBJ2-7, with 8 bases aligning to TRBD1. The CDR3 is 16 residues long. Trimming removed 4 bases from V and 4 bases from J; junction bases left unmatched: 12. Looked up from germline, CDR1 is LGHDT and CDR2 is YNNKEL (reference sequence).

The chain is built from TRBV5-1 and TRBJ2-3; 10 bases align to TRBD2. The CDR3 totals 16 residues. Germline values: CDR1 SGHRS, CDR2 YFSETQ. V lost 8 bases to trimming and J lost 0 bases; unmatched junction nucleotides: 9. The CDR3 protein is CASYQRGGRSTDTQYF. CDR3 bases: TGCGCCAGTTACCAGCGGGGGGGCAGGAGCACAGATACGCAGTATTTT.

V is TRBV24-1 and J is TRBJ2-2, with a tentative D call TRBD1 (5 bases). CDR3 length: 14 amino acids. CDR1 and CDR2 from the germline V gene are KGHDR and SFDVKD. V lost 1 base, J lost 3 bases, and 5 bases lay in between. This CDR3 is CATSDLGDTGELFF. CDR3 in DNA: TGTGCCACCAGTGATTTAGGGGACACCGGGGAGCTGTTTTTT.

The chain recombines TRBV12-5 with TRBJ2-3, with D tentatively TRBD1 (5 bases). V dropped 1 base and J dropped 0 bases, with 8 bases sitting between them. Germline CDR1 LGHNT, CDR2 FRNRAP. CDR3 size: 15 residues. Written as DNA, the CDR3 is TGTGCTAGTGGTTTGGATGCAGGGAGCACAGATACGCAGTATTTT. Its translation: CASGLDAGSTDTQYF.

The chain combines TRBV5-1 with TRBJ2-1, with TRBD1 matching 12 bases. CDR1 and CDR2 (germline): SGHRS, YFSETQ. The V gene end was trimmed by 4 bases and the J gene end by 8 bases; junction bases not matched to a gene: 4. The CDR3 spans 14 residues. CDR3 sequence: CASSRGTGGYEQFF. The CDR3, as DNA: TGCGCCAGCAGCCGGGGGACAGGGGGCTATGAGCAGTTCTTC.

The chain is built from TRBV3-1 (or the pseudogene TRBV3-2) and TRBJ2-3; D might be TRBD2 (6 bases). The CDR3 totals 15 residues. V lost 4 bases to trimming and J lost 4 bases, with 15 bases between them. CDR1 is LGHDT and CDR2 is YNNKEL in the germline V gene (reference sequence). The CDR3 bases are TGTGCCAGCAGCCCCCGTAGGGGAGGTGCAGATACGCAGTATTTT. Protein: CASSPRRGGADTQYF.

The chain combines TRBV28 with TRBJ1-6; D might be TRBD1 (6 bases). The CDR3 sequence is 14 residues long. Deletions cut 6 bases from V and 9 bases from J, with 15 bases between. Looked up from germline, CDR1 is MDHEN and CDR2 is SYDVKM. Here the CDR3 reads CASRPTGRSSPLHF. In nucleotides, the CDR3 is TGTGCCAGCAGACCGACAGGTCGAAGTTCACCCCTCCACTTT.

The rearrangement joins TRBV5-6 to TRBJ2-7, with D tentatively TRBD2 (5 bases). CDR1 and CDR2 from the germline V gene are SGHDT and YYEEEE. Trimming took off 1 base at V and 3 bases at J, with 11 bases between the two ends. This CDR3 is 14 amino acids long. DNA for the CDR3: TGTGCCAGCAGCTTGTCCGAGGGCGTCTACGAGCAGTACTTC. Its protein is CASSLSEGVYEQYF.

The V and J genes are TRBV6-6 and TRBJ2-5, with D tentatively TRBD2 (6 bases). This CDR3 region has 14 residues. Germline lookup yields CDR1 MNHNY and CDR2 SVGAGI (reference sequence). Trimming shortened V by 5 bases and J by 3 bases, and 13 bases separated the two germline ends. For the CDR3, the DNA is TGTGCCAGCAGTCCAGGGACTTTTGAAGAGACCCAGTACTTC. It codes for CASSPGTFEETQYF.

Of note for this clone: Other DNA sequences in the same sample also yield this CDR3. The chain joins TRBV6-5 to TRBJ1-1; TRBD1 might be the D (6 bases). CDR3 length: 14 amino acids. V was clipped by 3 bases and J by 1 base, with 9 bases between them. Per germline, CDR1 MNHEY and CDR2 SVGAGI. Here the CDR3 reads CASSYLQGNTEAFF. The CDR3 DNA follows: TGTGCCAGCAGTTATTTACAGGGGAACACTGAAGCTTTCTTT.

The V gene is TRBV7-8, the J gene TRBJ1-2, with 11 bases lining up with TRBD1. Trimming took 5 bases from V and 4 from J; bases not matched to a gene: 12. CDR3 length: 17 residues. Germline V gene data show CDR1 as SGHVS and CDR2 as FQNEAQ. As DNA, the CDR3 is TGTGCCAGCAGCGCTAGGCCTGTGGGGACAGGGGGCTATGGCTACACCTTC. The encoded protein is CASSARPVGTGGYGYTF.

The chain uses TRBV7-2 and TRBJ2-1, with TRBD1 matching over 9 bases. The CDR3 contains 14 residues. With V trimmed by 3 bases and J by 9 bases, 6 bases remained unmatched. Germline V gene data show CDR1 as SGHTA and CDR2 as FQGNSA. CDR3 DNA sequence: TGTGCCAGCAGCTTGGCCAGGGGACAGGGTGAGCAGTTCTTC. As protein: CASSLARGQGEQFF.

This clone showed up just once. In nucleotides, the CDR3 is TGTGCCAGCAGTTACTTGGCTAGCGGGGTAATCCACGAGCAGTACTTC. Translated: CASSYLASGVIHEQYF. This chain links TRBV6-5 with TRBJ2-7, with 9 bases matching TRBD2. The CDR3 covers 16 residues. Germline lookup yields CDR1 MNHEY and CDR2 SVGAGI. Trimming at V came to 1 base and at J to 5 bases, leaving 9 bases not matched to a gene.

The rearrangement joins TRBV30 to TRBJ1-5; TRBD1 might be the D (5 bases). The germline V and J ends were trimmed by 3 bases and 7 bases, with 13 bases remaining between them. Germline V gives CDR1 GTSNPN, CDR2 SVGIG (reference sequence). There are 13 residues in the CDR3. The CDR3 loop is CAWSPREGQPQHF. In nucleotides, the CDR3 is TGTGCCTGGAGCCCTCGGGAGGGGCAGCCCCAGCATTTT.

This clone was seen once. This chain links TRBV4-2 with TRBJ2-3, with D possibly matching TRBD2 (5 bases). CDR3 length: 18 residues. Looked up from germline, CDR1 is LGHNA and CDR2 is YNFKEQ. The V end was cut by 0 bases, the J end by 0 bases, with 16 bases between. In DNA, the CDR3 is TGTGCCAGCAGCCAAGATCTAGGCCAGCGGACTAGCACAGATACGCAGTATTTT. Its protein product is CASSQDLGQRTSTDTQYF.

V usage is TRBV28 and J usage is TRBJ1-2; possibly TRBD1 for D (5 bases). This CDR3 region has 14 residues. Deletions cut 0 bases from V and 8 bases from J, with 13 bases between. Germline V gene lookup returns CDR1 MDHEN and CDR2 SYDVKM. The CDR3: CASSLWTAAMGYTF. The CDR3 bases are TGTGCCAGCAGTTTATGGACAGCCGCTATGGGCTACACCTTC.

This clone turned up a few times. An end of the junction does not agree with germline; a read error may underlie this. DNA of the CDR3: TGTGCCAGCAGCTTAGGCCAGGGCACCTACGGGCAGTACTTC. Residues: CASSLGQGTYGQYF. This chain connects TRBV7-8 to TRBJ2-7, with D tentatively TRBD1 (5 bases). Germline CDR1 is SGHVS and CDR2 is FQNEAQ. The CDR3 contains 14 residues.

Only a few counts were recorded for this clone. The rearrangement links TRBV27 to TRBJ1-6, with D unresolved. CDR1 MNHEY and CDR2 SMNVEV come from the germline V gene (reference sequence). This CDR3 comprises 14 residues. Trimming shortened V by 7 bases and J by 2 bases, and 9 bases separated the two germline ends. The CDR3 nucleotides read TGTGCCAGCAAGAGGGATACCTATAATTCACCCCTCCACTTT. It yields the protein CASKRDTYNSPLHF.

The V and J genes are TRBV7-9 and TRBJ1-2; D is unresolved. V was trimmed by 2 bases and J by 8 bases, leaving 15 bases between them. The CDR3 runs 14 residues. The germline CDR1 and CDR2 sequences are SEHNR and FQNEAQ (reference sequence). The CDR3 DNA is TGTGCCAGCAGCTTAAATAACCGACGAGGAGGCTACACCTTC. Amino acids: CASSLNNRRGGYTF.

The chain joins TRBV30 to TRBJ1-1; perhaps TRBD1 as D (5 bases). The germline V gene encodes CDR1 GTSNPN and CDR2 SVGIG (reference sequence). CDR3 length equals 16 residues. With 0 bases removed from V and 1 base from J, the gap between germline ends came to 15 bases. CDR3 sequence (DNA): TGTGCCTGGAGTGTACTTTCAGGGCGGAGGAACACTGAAGCTTTCTTT. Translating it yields CAWSVLSGRRNTEAFF.

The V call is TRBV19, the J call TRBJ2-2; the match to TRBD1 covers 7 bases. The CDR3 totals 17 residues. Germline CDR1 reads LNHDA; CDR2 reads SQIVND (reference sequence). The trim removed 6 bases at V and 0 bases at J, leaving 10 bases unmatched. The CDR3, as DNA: TGTGCCAGTAGGGATAGGACAGGCCGAACGAACACCGGGGAGCTGTTTTTT. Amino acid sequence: CASRDRTGRTNTGELFF.

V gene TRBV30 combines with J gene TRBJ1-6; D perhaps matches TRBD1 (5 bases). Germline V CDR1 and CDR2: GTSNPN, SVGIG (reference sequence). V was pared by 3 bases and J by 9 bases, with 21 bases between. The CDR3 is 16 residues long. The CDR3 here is CAWSGRGGGVGSPLHF. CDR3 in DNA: TGTGCCTGGAGCGGCCGGGGCGGGGGAGTCGGTTCACCCCTCCACTTT. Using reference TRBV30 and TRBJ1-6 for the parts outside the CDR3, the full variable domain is SQTIHQWPATLVQPVGSPLSLECTVEGTSNPNLYWYRQAAGRGLQLLFYSVGIGQISSEVPQNLSASRPQDRQFILSSKKLLLSDSGFYLCAWSGRGGGVGSPLHFGNGTRLTVT.